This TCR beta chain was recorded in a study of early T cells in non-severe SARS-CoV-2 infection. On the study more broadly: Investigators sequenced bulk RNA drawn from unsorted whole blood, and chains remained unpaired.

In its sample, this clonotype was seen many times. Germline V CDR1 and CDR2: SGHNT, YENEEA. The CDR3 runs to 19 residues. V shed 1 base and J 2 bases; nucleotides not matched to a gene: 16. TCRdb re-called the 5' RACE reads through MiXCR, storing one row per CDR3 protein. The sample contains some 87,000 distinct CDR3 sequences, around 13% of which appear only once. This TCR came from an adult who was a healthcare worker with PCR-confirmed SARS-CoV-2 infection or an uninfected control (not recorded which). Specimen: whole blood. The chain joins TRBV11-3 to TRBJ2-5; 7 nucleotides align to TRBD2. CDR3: CASSLGGQPLPGGQETQYF. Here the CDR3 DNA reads TGTGCCAGCAGCTTAGGAGGGCAGCCCCTCCCGGGGGGACAAGAGACCCAGTACTTC.